This is a list of T cell receptor beta chains from one sample in a study of cytomegalovirus exposure and HLA in healthy donors. The assay was immunoSEQ multiplex PCR, and TCRdb's table has in-frame clones only and misses some. The sample contains roughly 110,000 clones, approximately 58% of which appear only once. The sample was PBMCs. These receptors came from a woman aged 25-40 years in good health and CMV-seronegative. Each CDR3 is given with its conserved first and last residue. D genes are given only for firm matches. Where a row states a size, it is once, few, many or the class of an expanded clone; other rows omit it.

clone size: few; D gene: TRBD1; V gene: TRBV7-2; J gene: TRBJ1-2; CDR3 DNA: TGTGCCAGCAGCCCTAGGCCGGGGGACAGGTTTTATGGCTACACCTTC; CDR3 protein: CASSPRPGDRFYGYTF
clone size: NA; D gene: TRBD1; V gene: TRBV28; J gene: TRBJ2-1; CDR3 DNA: TGTGCCAGCAGCCCATCGGGACAGGGAGACAATGAGCAGTTCTTC; CDR3 protein: CASSPSGQGDNEQFF
clone size: NA; D gene: TRBD2; V gene: TRBV7-9; J gene: TRBJ2-1; CDR3 DNA: TGTGCCAGCAGCCTACGAACTAGCGGGAGTAACAATGAGCAGTTCTTC; CDR3 protein: CASSLRTSGSNNEQFF
clone size: once; D gene: NA; V gene: TRBV25-1; J gene: TRBJ1-2; CDR3 DNA: TGTGCCAGCAGTGAATCGGACAGATACTATGGCTACACCTTC; CDR3 protein: CASSESDRYYGYTF
clone size: few; D gene: NA; V gene: TRBV5-1; J gene: TRBJ2-1; CDR3 DNA: TGCGCCAGCGCGGCCCGGCAGGGAACATACAATGAGCAGTTCTTC; CDR3 protein: CASAARQGTYNEQFF
clone size: NA; D gene: TRBD1; V gene: TRBV9; J gene: TRBJ2-2; CDR3 DNA: TGTGCCAGCAGCTTACAGGGGTCCGGGGAGCTGTTTTTT; CDR3 protein: CASSLQGSGELFF
clone size: NA; D gene: NA; V gene: TRBV29-1; J gene: TRBJ2-7; CDR3 DNA: TGCAGCGTTGAAGGGTGGGACAACCGACCTTACGAGCAGTACTTC; CDR3 protein: CSVEGWDNRPYEQYF
clone size: NA; D gene: NA; V gene: TRBV20-1; J gene: TRBJ2-1; CDR3 DNA: TGCAGTGCTAGGGGCCTCGATGAGCAGTTCTTC; CDR3 protein: CSARGLDEQFF
clone size: NA; D gene: NA; V gene: TRBV29-1; J gene: TRBJ2-7; CDR3 DNA: TGCAGCGTTGTTAGCGCCCCCTCCTACGAGCAGTACTTC; CDR3 protein: CSVVSAPSYEQYF
clone size: NA; D gene: NA; V gene: TRBV27; J gene: TRBJ2-7; CDR3 DNA: TGTGCCAGCAGTTTGGTTCCAGGCGCCTACGAGCAGTACTTC; CDR3 protein: CASSLVPGAYEQYF
clone size: few; D gene: TRBD2; V gene: TRBV30; J gene: TRBJ2-5; CDR3 DNA: TGTGCCTGGAGCGGTCTAGCGGGACGAGAGACCCAGTACTTC; CDR3 protein: CAWSGLAGRETQYF
clone size: once; D gene: TRBD2; V gene: TRBV11-2; J gene: TRBJ2-7; CDR3 DNA: TGTGCCAGCAGCCCCAAGCGGGAGCTTGTTGAGCAGTACTTC; CDR3 protein: CASSPKRELVEQYF
clone size: NA; D gene: TRBD1; V gene: TRBV6-1; J gene: TRBJ2-1; CDR3 DNA: TGTGCCAGCAGTGAAGACAGGGGGCGCTACAATGAGCAGTTCTTC; CDR3 protein: CASSEDRGRYNEQFF
clone size: NA; D gene: NA; V gene: TRBV9; J gene: TRBJ2-1; CDR3 DNA: TGTGCCAGCAGCGTCGGACTCGGCGCCTACAATGAGCAGTTCTTC; CDR3 protein: CASSVGLGAYNEQFF
clone size: NA; D gene: NA; V gene: TRBV29-1; J gene: TRBJ2-1; CDR3 DNA: TGCAGCGTTGAGCTCCAGGCAATCTACAATGAGCAGTTCTTC; CDR3 protein: CSVELQAIYNEQFF
clone size: NA; D gene: TRBD2; V gene: TRBV28; J gene: TRBJ2-1; CDR3 DNA: TGTGCCAGCAGTATGGTAGCGGGAGGGCGCGCCTACAATGAGCAGTTCTTC; CDR3 protein: CASSMVAGGRAYNEQFF
clone size: few; D gene: NA; V gene: TRBV7-3; J gene: TRBJ2-1; CDR3 DNA: TGTGCCAGCAGCTCATCCCGGACAGAAAATGAGCAGTTCTTC; CDR3 protein: CASSSSRTENEQFF
clone size: once; D gene: NA; V gene: TRBV15; J gene: TRBJ1-4; CDR3 DNA: TGTGCCACCAGCAAAGGGCAGGGAGGTGAAAAACTGTTTTTT; CDR3 protein: CATSKGQGGEKLFF
clone size: once; D gene: NA; V gene: TRBV27; J gene: TRBJ2-7; CDR3 DNA: TGTGCCAGCAGTTCCTCGGGGGAGGTAGAACGGGAGTGGGGCTACGAGCAGTACTTC; CDR3 protein: CASSSSGEVEREWGYEQYF
clone size: NA; D gene: NA; V gene: TRBV5-1; J gene: TRBJ2-1; CDR3 DNA: TGCGCCAGCAGCTTGTCACCGGTACTCTCCTACAATGAGCAGTTCTTC; CDR3 protein: CASSLSPVLSYNEQFF
clone size: few; D gene: NA; V gene: TRBV2; J gene: TRBJ1-3; CDR3 DNA: TGTGCCAGCAGTGCGGAGGGATTGGGAAACACCATATATTTT; CDR3 protein: CASSAEGLGNTIYF
clone size: NA; D gene: TRBD1; V gene: TRBV6-6; J gene: TRBJ1-2; CDR3 DNA: TGTGCCAGCAGTTACTCGTCGACAGGGTCTGACTATGGCTACACCTTC; CDR3 protein: CASSYSSTGSDYGYTF
clone size: once; D gene: NA; V gene: TRBV7-3; J gene: TRBJ2-2; CDR3 DNA: TGTGCCAGCAGCCTCATGGAGACGGTGAACACCGGGGAGCTGTTTTTT; CDR3 protein: CASSLMETVNTGELFF
clone size: NA; D gene: NA; V gene: TRBV30; J gene: TRBJ1-6; CDR3 DNA: TGTGCCTGGAGTAGAGGAAATTCACCCCTCCACTTT; CDR3 protein: CAWSRGNSPLHF
clone size: few; D gene: NA; V gene: TRBV19; J gene: TRBJ2-3; CDR3 DNA: TGTGCCAGCGCGGATGCAGGGCATGCTGGCACAGATACGCAGTATTTT; CDR3 protein: CASADAGHAGTDTQYF
clone size: NA; D gene: NA; V gene: TRBV4-3; J gene: TRBJ2-1; CDR3 DNA: TGCGCCAGCAGCCTGACCACTGCTGGAGTTAGGTTCTTC; CDR3 protein: CASSLTTAGVRFF
clone size: few; D gene: TRBD2; V gene: TRBV30; J gene: TRBJ2-2; CDR3 DNA: TGTGCCTGGAGACGATTTCTAGCGGGAGCCGCCACCGGGGAGCTGTTTTTT; CDR3 protein: CAWRRFLAGAATGELFF
clone size: few; D gene: NA; V gene: TRBV7-9; J gene: TRBJ2-1; CDR3 DNA: TGTGCCAGCAGCTACCCGGCAGGATCCTACAATGAGCAGTTCTTC; CDR3 protein: CASSYPAGSYNEQFF
clone size: few; D gene: NA; V gene: TRBV20-1; J gene: TRBJ2-7; CDR3 DNA: TGCAGTGCTACTAGGGAGAACGAGCAGTACTTC; CDR3 protein: CSATRENEQYF
clone size: NA; D gene: NA; V gene: TRBV27; J gene: TRBJ1-1; CDR3 DNA: TGTGCCAGCAGCACCGGGGGTGGCGCTGAAGCTTTCTTT; CDR3 protein: CASSTGGGAEAFF
clone size: NA; D gene: TRBD2; V gene: TRBV11-2; J gene: TRBJ2-5; CDR3 DNA: TGTGCCAGCAGCACGACTAGCGGGAACCAAGAGACCCAGTACTTC; CDR3 protein: CASSTTSGNQETQYF
clone size: NA; D gene: TRBD1; V gene: TRBV19; J gene: TRBJ1-1; CDR3 DNA: TGTGCCAGTAAGTCCGACAGGGGAGAGATTTCCGAAGCTTTCTTT; CDR3 protein: CASKSDRGEISEAFF
clone size: NA; D gene: NA; V gene: TRBV18; J gene: TRBJ2-2; CDR3 DNA: TGTGCCAGCTCTTCAAACATACCCACCGGGGAGCTGTTTTTT; CDR3 protein: CASSSNIPTGELFF
clone size: NA; D gene: NA; V gene: TRBV28; J gene: TRBJ1-1; CDR3 DNA: TGTGCCAGCAGCCCTCACCTAGCGAACACTGAAGCTTTCTTT; CDR3 protein: CASSPHLANTEAFF
clone size: NA; D gene: TRBD2; V gene: TRBV6-1; J gene: TRBJ2-2; CDR3 DNA: TGTGCCAGCAGTGAATTGGGGGGGACCGGGGAGCTGTTTTTT; CDR3 protein: CASSELGGTGELFF
clone size: NA; D gene: TRBD1; V gene: TRBV30; J gene: TRBJ2-7; CDR3 DNA: TGTGCCTGGAGTGTAGGGACAGACTACGAGCAGTACTTC; CDR3 protein: CAWSVGTDYEQYF
clone size: NA; D gene: TRBD1; V gene: TRBV10-3; J gene: TRBJ1-3; CDR3 DNA: TGTGCCATCAGGGACCGGACAGGGGGCTCTGGAAACACCATATATTTT; CDR3 protein: CAIRDRTGGSGNTIYF
clone size: NA; D gene: NA; V gene: TRBV7-2; J gene: TRBJ2-2; CDR3 DNA: TGTGCCAGCAGCTCACAGGGACGATTCGGGGAGCTGTTTTTT; CDR3 protein: CASSSQGRFGELFF
clone size: NA; D gene: TRBD2; V gene: TRBV5-1; J gene: TRBJ2-7; CDR3 DNA: TGCGCCAGCAGCTTGGCACAGCGGGGGGCCTACGAGCAGTACTTC; CDR3 protein: CASSLAQRGAYEQYF
clone size: NA; D gene: NA; V gene: TRBV27; J gene: TRBJ2-2; CDR3 DNA: TGTGCCAGCAGTTTAGTACAGGGAGTAGGGGAGCTGTTTTTT; CDR3 protein: CASSLVQGVGELFF
clone size: few; D gene: NA; V gene: TRBV6-6; J gene: TRBJ2-1; CDR3 DNA: TGTGCCACGTTGAAAGCGGTCGCCTACAATGAGCAGTTCTTC; CDR3 protein: CATLKAVAYNEQFF
clone size: NA; D gene: TRBD1; V gene: TRBV30; J gene: TRBJ1-3; CDR3 DNA: TGTGCCTGGAGTGCGCTGACCCCCTACACCTGGGACAGGGAACAAGGAAACACCATATATTTT; CDR3 protein: CAWSALTPYTWDREQGNTIYF
clone size: NA; D gene: TRBD2; V gene: TRBV4-2; J gene: TRBJ2-5; CDR3 DNA: TGTGCCAGCAGCCTGGGGACTAGCGGAACCCTGGAGCAGTACTTC; CDR3 protein: CASSLGTSGTLEQYF
clone size: few; D gene: TRBD1; V gene: TRBV6-1; J gene: TRBJ1-5; CDR3 DNA: TGTGCCAGCAGCGACCGGGACAGGGTATATCAGCCCCAGCATTTT; CDR3 protein: CASSDRDRVYQPQHF
clone size: NA; D gene: NA; V gene: TRBV6-6; J gene: TRBJ2-7; CDR3 DNA: TGTGCCAGCAGTCTAGACAGGATGGGGGCCTACGAGCAGTACTTC; CDR3 protein: CASSLDRMGAYEQYF
clone size: NA; D gene: TRBD2; V gene: TRBV19; J gene: TRBJ2-7; CDR3 DNA: TGTGCCAGTAGTATATGGGGAGGGGCAGACACCTACGAGCAGTACTTC; CDR3 protein: CASSIWGGADTYEQYF
clone size: many; D gene: TRBD2; V gene: TRBV7-9; J gene: TRBJ2-7; CDR3 DNA: TGTGCCAGCAGCCCCGACGGGACTAGCGGGAATCACGAGCAGTACTTC; CDR3 protein: CASSPDGTSGNHEQYF